This TCR beta chain derives from a study of blood T cell repertoires in COVID-19. Looking at the study overall: Whether acute or convalescent, the COVID-19 samples came from the United States, Italy and Spain. PBMCs, B-cell-depleted T cells, or T cells were the source of the cDNA or gDNA that made up the material.

This clone showed up just once. J lost 2 bases, V lost 5 bases, and 7 bases had no gene match. Germline values: CDR1 MNHEY, CDR2 SMNVEV (reference sequence). CDR3 length: 15 amino acids. Clones were sequenced by immunoSEQ multiplex PCR, and TCRdb holds only the in-frame ones, with some missing. The sample includes around 72,000 clones, 80% to 90% of them seen just once. This TCR was recovered from a woman in her 70s with acute or convalescent COVID-19. V is TRBV27 and J is TRBJ2-3; 7 positions match TRBD1. Sample: peripheral blood. The CDR3 bases are TGTGCCAGCAGTCTTCGACAGGGCCTCACAGATACGCAGTATTTT. Amino acid sequence: CASSLRQGLTDTQYF.